This section outlines one T cell receptor beta chain sequence together with its context. There is no known antigen for this receptor. No per-base quality is available; no much larger clone lies one base away. TCR CDR3 regions were amplified from genomic DNA by multiplex PCR using the deep immunoSEQ assay. For each cell subset, the extracted genomic DNA was distributed evenly across all wells of several immunoSEQ 96-well plates, and each plate served as one replicate. For sorted subsets, approximately 190 ng genomic DNA, equal to some 28,000 T cell genomes, was loaded into each replicate PCR. Purified libraries were measured with a Qubit 3.0 fluorometer, size-checked on a Bioanalyzer 2100, and measured again with the KAPA Library Quantification kit. Each immunoSEQ 96-well plate was sequenced on its own single-read 150-cycle Illumina NextSeq 550 flow cell. In the authors' own workflow: Because the immunoSEQ output included only junctional sequences and no quality scores, the filtering could not be the same as the filtering used for full-length reads. Sequences were annotated with PyIR, a Python wrapper for IgBLAST v1.9, using IMGT germline references to assign V/J genes and CDR3. Reads were removed for weak V/J assignments (E-value above 1e-6), missing CDR3, stop codons, out-of-frame junctions, or ambiguous translated residues. V3J clonotypes were defined as sequences sharing an identical inferred V gene, J gene, and CDR3 amino acid sequence. Percentage overlap between repertoires was computed as shared unique clonotypes divided by the size of the smaller repertoire. Richness of each repertoire was evaluated using RTK rarefaction, the Chao1 estimator, and Recon v2.1 estimates of unobserved clonotypes. Generation probabilities were computed with OLGA for all TCRbeta clonotypes obtained by the gDNA method from a handful of donors. The table was pulled from immuneACCESS by TCRdb, which kept in-frame rearrangements only. Such tables lose some clones; where checked, under half of the loss comes from unresolved V genes, and the rest has no known cause. V, J and clone size are taken as reported in that table, and D and trimming were inferred from the DNA itself. Here the sample has 550,000 to 800,000 clones; around 72% occur a single time. The ten largest clones add up to approximately 1.7% of the sample.

The entry originates in a study of shared clonotypes between healthy human individuals (dated by TCRdb to 2020 to 2022). Regarding the research as a whole: The cohort comprised a couple of women and a few men aged 18 to 49 years. To estimate repertoire size and how much clonotypes are shared between individuals, the study performed deep sequencing of blood TCR repertoires from a few healthy adults. Between about 0.8 and 8.9 billion PBMCs per donor were obtained by leukapheresis. For each donor, CD4 naive and CD4 memory were each run on three plates, CD8 naive on two plates, and CD8 memory on one plate. To increase sequencing depth and limit assay-specific biases, TCR repertoire library preparation and sequencing were carried out by different laboratories using diverse techniques. Overall results and qualifications from the work: Because the study included only a small number of donors, the genetic and exposure-history diversity represented was limited. Across four donors, about 4.5% of naive CD4, roughly 3.4% of naive CD8, around 2.5% of memory CD4, and approximately 0.4% of memory CD8 clonotypes were shared. Pairwise subsampling indicated that sequencing depth was expected to affect the degree of clonotype sharing among donors. Larger estimated clonotype richness was generally found for naive subsets than for memory subsets. Sampling was restricted to blood, and TCR repertoires in tissues likely differ from the TCR repertoires found in blood. Higher generation probabilities were observed for clonotypes shared by all four sorted-subset donors than for non-shared clonotypes. Incomplete sequencing was indicated by rarefaction of sorted-subset datasets, despite the large sequencing depth.

The donors were healthy, HIV-negative adults with no recently reported acute infections or vaccinations. Only Caucasian adults living in Nashville, Tennessee, USA were represented among the donors. CD4+ T cells were enriched by magnetic negative selection; naive cells were then positively selected on CD45RA, and the negative fraction formed the memory subset. Blood was obtained by leukapheresis, after which PBMCs were separated by Ficoll-Histopaque density gradient centrifugation and cryopreserved in liquid nitrogen vapor phase. Analytical flow cytometry was used to check the purity and quantity of every magnetically sorted T cell population. Genomic DNA was isolated from every sorted fraction and measured by UV absorbance on a Nanodrop 2000c. The sample comprised memory CD4+ T cells sorted from blood. The label giving this sample's cell subset or site can be read as: CD45RA-negative fraction. The source of this sequence is a woman between 25 and 40 years old in good health.

The CDR3 amino acid sequence is: CASRLVGTPDLSSYNEQFF. The sequence in DNA is TGTGCCAGCAGACTAGTCGGGACACCAGATCTAAGCTCCTACAATGAGCAGTTCTTC. In this chain, TRBV7-6 is recombined with TRBJ2-1; possibly the D gene is TRBD1, per 6 matching bases. Including the terminal cysteine and phenylalanine, the CDR3 comprises 19 residues. This entry keeps only the CDR3 DNA: 57 bases, framed from base 1. A distance of 24 bases separates the germline ends of V and J, which lose 6 bases and 0 bases respectively. Via the germline V gene, CDR1 is SGHVS and CDR2 FNYEAQ.